The table lists the clone carrying this T cell receptor beta chain with many counts. Between the trimmed V and J ends, which lost 6 bases and 1 base, there was a span of 6 bases. This CDR3 is 13 amino acids long. One entry per CDR3 protein results from TCRdb running MiXCR on the 5' RACE reads. The repertoire holds tens of thousands of distinct CDR3 sequences, with approximately 4.1% as singletons. This sample stems from a study of neurological immune-mediated disorders. The V call is TRBV12-3 or TRBV12-4, the J call TRBJ2-2; D is perhaps TRBD2 (6 bases). The receptor's source is a middle-aged woman in good health. Sequenced sample: CD4+ T cells from blood. In nucleotides, the CDR3 is TGTGCCAGCAGGGAGGGGAACACCGGGGAGCTGTTTTTT. It is translated as CASREGNTGELFF.